The 22 T cell receptor beta chains below all came from one sample that was sequenced in a study of identical twins' blood T cells. TCRdb processed the 5' RACE reads anew with MiXCR; each CDR3 protein has one entry. Among a few hundred thousand distinct CDR3 sequences, about 28% were seen once, and the ten largest hold 6.1%. Source material: PBMCs. These receptors were obtained from a woman aged 18-49 years in good health.

The table lists this clonotype with a few counts. The V gene is TRBV6-1, the J gene TRBJ1-1; D perhaps matches TRBD1 (5 bases). The V gene lost 3 bases and the J gene lost 6 bases, with 8 bases spanning the gap. CDR1 and CDR2 from the germline V gene are MNHNS and SASEGT. The CDR3 consists of 12 residues. Written as DNA, the CDR3 is TGTGCCAGCAGTGACAGGGCGGCTGAAGCTTTCTTT. It codes for CASSDRAAEAFF.

The chain has TRBV10-2 and TRBJ2-3; 9 bases are a match to TRBD2. Germline-derived CDR1 and CDR2 are WSHSY and SAAADI. With 1 base clipped from V and 6 bases from J, the junction kept 14 bases outside the gene matches. The CDR3 covers 18 residues. The DNA of the CDR3 is TGCGCCAGCAGTGAGTGGGGACTCGGAGCGGGAGGAGATGATACGCAGTATTTT. This sequence encodes CASSEWGLGAGGDDTQYF.

This clonotype was detected only a few times. The chain couples TRBV4-3 to TRBJ2-2; 9 bases line up with TRBD2. The CDR3 has 15 residues. Germline V gene data show CDR1 as LGHNA and CDR2 as YSLEER. The trim removed 6 bases at V and 4 bases at J, leaving 6 bases unmatched. In DNA form, the CDR3 reads TGCGCCAGCAGTTGGGGACTAGCAGGCACCGGGGAGCTGTTTTTT. Translation gives CASSWGLAGTGELFF.

In this sample, this clonotype turned up once. The genes are TRBV11-2 and TRBJ2-1; no firm D call. Trimming shortened V by 3 bases and J by 12 bases, and 9 bases separated the two germline ends. Germline values: CDR1 SGHAT, CDR2 FQNNGV. CDR3 length: 11 residues. DNA of the CDR3: TGTGCCAGCAGCTTTGATAGAAGGCAGTTCTTC. It codes for CASSFDRRQFF. The entire variable domain, with the rest obtained from reference TRBV11-2 and TRBJ2-1, is as follows: EAGVAQSPRYKIIEKRQSVAFWCNPISGHATLYWYQQILGQGPKLLIQFQNNGVVDDSQLPKDRFSAERLKGVDSTLKIQPAKLEDSAVYLCASSFDRRQFFGPGTRLTVL.

The chain recombines TRBV5-1 with TRBJ2-2; 7 bases align to TRBD1. In germline, CDR1 is SGHRS, CDR2 YFSETQ. V lost 10 bases and J lost 5; bases outside the gene matches: 14. The CDR3 runs 15 residues. CDR3 nucleotide sequence: TGCGCCTCCACCCCTCTGGGACAGAGGACCGGGGAGCTGTTTTTT. This sequence encodes CASTPLGQRTGELFF.

This clonotype was seen a handful of times. V usage is TRBV19 and J usage is TRBJ1-5; 8 bases are shared with TRBD1. The germline CDR1 and CDR2 sequences are LNHDA and SQIVND (reference sequence). Unmatched junction bases numbered 7, after V lost 4 bases and J lost 2 bases. This CDR3 contains 16 residues. The CDR3 here is CASSTSGQGGNQPQHF. As DNA, the CDR3 is TGTGCCAGTAGTACTTCCGGACAGGGCGGCAATCAGCCCCAGCATTTT.

The genes are TRBV7-8 and TRBJ1-3; possible D gene TRBD1, 6 bases. This CDR3 is 19 amino acids long. Germline V gene sequence: CDR1 SGHVS, CDR2 FQNEAQ. The V gene lost 5 bases and the J gene lost 0 bases, with 23 bases spanning the gap. This chain's CDR3 is CASSPLRQGNGLSGNTIYF. CDR3 in DNA: TGTGCCAGCAGCCCTTTGCGCCAGGGGAATGGGCTCTCTGGAAACACCATATATTTT.

Only a few counts were recorded for this clonotype. The J gene is TRBJ1-5, the V gene TRBV19, with TRBD1 matching over 7 bases. This CDR3 is built from 13 residues. V lost 10 bases, J lost 4 bases, and 7 bases stayed unmatched. In germline, CDR1 is LNHDA, CDR2 SQIVND (reference sequence). CDR3 DNA sequence: TGTGCCACCCGGGACAGCCGAAATCAGCCCCAGCATTTT. This translates into CATRDSRNQPQHF.

The chain links TRBV20-1 to TRBJ1-1, with 8 nucleotides matching TRBD1. CDR1 and CDR2 from the germline V gene are DFQATT and SNEGSKA (reference sequence). The V segment lost 4 bases and the J segment 6 bases; nucleotides outside the gene matches: 7. The CDR3 runs to 13 residues. CDR3 in DNA: TGCAGTGCTAAATTACAGGGGGGCCCTGAAGCTTTCTTT. Translating gives CSAKLQGGPEAFF.

The genes are TRBV6-1 and TRBJ1-5; maybe TRBD1 (5 bases). The CDR3 is made up of 15 amino acids. With 2 bases removed from V and 6 bases from J, the gap between germline ends came to 14 bases. Germline lookup yields CDR1 MNHNS and CDR2 SASEGT. Here the CDR3 DNA reads TGTGCCAGCAGTGAAATGCAGGGAAGGGCTCAGCCCCAGCATTTT. Protein: CASSEMQGRAQPQHF.

This clonotype was observed a few times. The chain couples TRBV4-3 to TRBJ2-7, with D perhaps matching TRBD1 (5 bases). The germline V gene encodes CDR1 LGHNA and CDR2 YSLEER. V lost 1 base and J lost 2, with 18 bases in between. The CDR3 loop spans 17 amino acids. CDR3 sequence (DNA): TGCGCCAGCAGCCAAGGACATGGTAAGGCGGACACCTACGAGCAGTACTTC. It specifies CASSQGHGKADTYEQYF.

The chain couples TRBV6-2 or TRBV6-3 to TRBJ2-1, with a tentative D call TRBD2 (6 bases). V shed 2 bases and J shed 4 bases, with 9 bases lying between them. The germline gives CDR1 MNHEY, CDR2 SVGEGT. There are 14 residues in the CDR3. The CDR3 region is CASSYNGRYNEQFF. In nucleotides, the CDR3 is TGTGCCAGCAGTTACAACGGGAGATACAATGAGCAGTTCTTC.

This clonotype was seen only a few times. The V gene is TRBV5-1, the J gene TRBJ1-4; 10 nucleotides line up with TRBD1. Germline-derived CDR1 and CDR2 are SGHRS and YFSETQ. V lost 1 base to trimming and J lost 6 bases; unmatched junction nucleotides: 6. This CDR3 is 16 amino acids long. CDR3 protein: CASSLSPGTGDEKLFF. The CDR3 DNA is TGCGCCAGCAGCTTGTCCCCCGGGACAGGGGATGAAAAACTGTTTTTT.

Comments on this clonotype: Its ends do not fully match the called genes, so a read error is possible. The chain couples TRBV20-1 to TRBJ1-1; 9 bases map to TRBD1. The germline V gene encodes CDR1 DFQATT and CDR2 SNEGSKA (reference sequence). The length of the CDR3 is 13 residues. The CDR3 region has the DNA TGCAGTGCTAGAATACCGGGACAGGGAGACGCTTCCTTT. It yields the protein CSARIPGQGDASF.

This chain links TRBV10-3 with TRBJ1-2; a possible D gene is TRBD1 (6 bases). The CDR3 contains 15 residues. Germline CDR1 and CDR2: ENHRY and SYGVKD. V was clipped by 10 bases and J by 2 bases, with 20 bases between them. The CDR3 sequence: CASGGRGGTNYGYTF. The CDR3 coding sequence is TGTGCCAGCGGGGGAAGAGGGGGGACGAACTATGGCTACACCTTC.

J is TRBJ2-7 and V is TRBV11-2; D is unclear. From germline, CDR1 is SGHAT and CDR2 FQNNGV. V was shortened by 0 bases and J by 3 bases, with 6 bases between the two germline ends. There are 13 residues in the CDR3. CDR3 loop: CASSLEVLYEQYF. As DNA, the CDR3 is TGTGCCAGCAGCTTAGAAGTTCTCTACGAGCAGTACTTC.

This clonotype was seen a single time. Given a much more abundant clone one base away, this may be a read error. This rearrangement joins TRBV10-3 to TRBJ2-2, with D possibly being TRBD2 (6 bases). Per the germline V gene, CDR1 is ENHRY and CDR2 is SYGVKD. CDR3 length equals 11 residues. CDR3 amino acids: CAISGGGELLF. CDR3 nucleotide sequence: TGTGCCATCAGTGGAGGCGGGGAGCTGCTTTTT.

CDR3 protein: CAIREQTGVGTEAFF. The CDR3 DNA is TGTGCCATCAGGGAACAGACAGGGGTAGGCACTGAAGCTTTCTTT. V usage is TRBV10-3 and J usage is TRBJ1-1; 8 nucleotides match TRBD1. The CDR3 runs 15 residues. J gave up 4 bases and V 6 bases, and 10 bases lay outside the gene matches. Per the germline V gene, CDR1 is ENHRY and CDR2 is SYGVKD.

The chain couples TRBV7-9 to TRBJ2-1, with TRBD2 as a possible D gene (5 bases). V gave up 4 bases and J gave up 3 bases, with 13 bases separating them. Germline CDR1 is SEHNR and CDR2 is FQNEAQ (reference sequence). This CDR3 contains 15 residues. CDR3 sequence: CASSSLGSIYNEQFF. In DNA, the CDR3 is TGTGCCAGCAGCTCACTAGGGTCGATCTACAATGAGCAGTTCTTC.

This clonotype showed up just once. At one of its ends the junction is not consistent with the germline gene, which may arise from a read error. The CDR3 protein is CSVEGGATNEKLFF. In nucleotides, the CDR3 is TGCAGCGTAGAAGGAGGAGCTACTAATGAAAAACTGTTTTTT. The chain carries TRBV29-1 and TRBJ1-4; D gene unclear. Germline CDR1 is SQVTM and CDR2 is ANQGSEA. The length of the CDR3 is 14 residues. Based on the CDR3 plus reference TRBV29-1 and TRBJ1-4, the full variable domain is SAVISQKPSRDICQRGTSLTIQCQVDSQVTMMFWYRQQPGQSLTLIATANQGSEATYESGFVIDKFPISRPNLTFSTLTVSNMSPEDSSIYLCSVEGGATNEKLFFGSGTQLSVL.

This clonotype showed up just a few times. This chain links TRBV27 with TRBJ2-1, with 13 bases aligning to TRBD2. The CDR3 spans 16 residues. V gave up 5 bases and J gave up 7 bases; unmatched junction bases: 8. Per the germline V gene, CDR1 is MNHEY and CDR2 is SMNVEV (reference sequence). The CDR3 nucleotides read TGTGCCAGCAGTCCAAGGACTAGCGGGAGTGGGAATGAGCAGTTCTTC. This encodes CASSPRTSGSGNEQFF.

The sample holds many counts of this clonotype. The chain links TRBV18 to TRBJ1-2, with no clear D. The CDR3 extends over 13 amino acids. Trimming took off 4 bases at V and 5 bases at J, with 11 bases between the two ends. From germline, CDR1 is KGHSH and CDR2 LQKENI. The CDR3 spells CASSLDGGYGYTF. CDR3 DNA sequence: TGTGCCAGCTCACTCGACGGCGGGTATGGCTACACCTTC.